This T cell receptor (beta chain) appears in the sequencing data of a study of Ad26.COV2.S vaccination and SARS-CoV-2 variants (dated by TCRdb to about 2021). Context from the whole study: Donors in the vaccine arm were drawn from COV1001, a phase I-IIa trial of Ad26.COV2.S in healthy adults that was multicentre, randomized, double-blind and placebo-controlled. Ad26.COV2.S was administered intramuscularly at 5 x 10^10 or 1 x 10^11 viral particles, either as a single shot or as two shots given 56 days apart. TCRbeta repertoire sequencing served as the tool for gauging how specific and how broad the SARS-CoV-2-reactive T cell receptors were following Ad26.COV2.S vaccination. A total of roughly 32 samples were included in the TCR-sequenced set, comprising roughly 19 Ad26.COV2.S vaccine recipients, 5 placebo recipients and 8 SARS-CoV-2 convalescent individuals. Trial participants were randomized into five groups of five, in which low-dose or high-dose Ad26.COV2.S was given once or twice, or placebo was given on both occasions. Blinding of investigators to trial group allocation was maintained during experiments and outcome assessment.

The treatment or condition label on this specimen signifies: some 19 received Ad26.COV2.S at low or high dose, single or two shots; about five received placebo; per-sample allocation not given. Repertoires of vaccine and placebo recipients were sequenced from samples collected on day 63 after the first injection. Between 29 July and 7 August 2020, Cohort 1b enrolled about 27 adults aged 18-55 years at one site in Boston, USA. Ad26.COV2.S was a replication-incompetent adenovirus type 26 vector expressing a prefusion-stabilized SARS-CoV-2 spike protein from the original Wuhan strain. This clone showed up just once. Its antigen remains undetermined. There are no base qualities to consult, and no much larger clone falls within one base. The immunoSEQ Assay was used to sequence TCRbeta CDR3 regions. After extraction, genomic DNA underwent amplification by bias-controlled multiplex PCR, followed by high-throughput sequencing. As for how the authors treated the data: Collapsing and filtering of sequences were performed to quantify the absolute abundance of each unique TCRbeta CDR3 region. T cell fraction was estimated by normalizing TCRbeta template counts to usable DNA, which was measured by amplifying reference genes present in all nucleated cells. Repertoire TCRs were annotated as SARS-CoV-2-specific when V gene, CDR3 amino acid sequence and J gene were exactly matched to a known reactive TCR set. The reference SARS-CoV-2 TCR set was derived from MIRA and filtered for enrichment in COVID-19-positive ImmuneCODE repertoires, a step that removed public or cross-reactive TCRs. Using the MIRA antigens, annotated TCRs were further analysed by specific ORF or by position within an ORF. Depth was the summed frequency of annotated unique rearrangements, while breadth was defined as annotated unique rearrangements over total unique productive rearrangements. Two-sided Wilcoxon rank-sum tests were used to compare TCR breadth between groups. This immuneACCESS table, as held by TCRdb, lists in-frame sequences with V and J called but not all clones. Of the missing ones, under half trace to an unresolved V gene in checked studies; the others have no known cause. D and trimming come from the DNA, and the V and J calls and clone size come from that table. The sample table holds 510,000 or so clones, of which around 90% were seen once. The ten most abundant clones make up 10% to 15% of the sample.

V and J are trimmed by 5 bases and 7 bases, and the gene matches miss 8 bases of the junction. The germline V gene yields MDHEN for CDR1 and SYDVKM for CDR2. The CDR3 starts with the cysteine, ends with the phenylalanine, and has 14 residues. Just CDR3 DNA is preserved here, 42 bases in frame from base 1. Study-wide conclusions, independent of this receptor: The study was not powered for comparison of responses between vaccine doses or regimens. After vaccination, spike-specific CD8+ and CD4+ T cell responses were reported to show substantial breadth. Ad26.COV2.S recipients had higher spike-specific TCR breadth than placebo recipients (P = 0.0014). The authors noted that the TCR breadth and depth analyses may have underestimated total T cell responses. Non-spike TCR breadth was comparable between vaccine and placebo recipients, consistent with the vaccine containing only spike.

The source was peripheral blood, collected in a trial of Ad26.COV2.S vaccine versus placebo. The sequence was collected from a person aged 18-65 years who received the Ad26.COV2.S COVID-19 vaccine or a placebo. The sequence is built from TRBV28 and TRBJ1-5, with TRBD1 matching 7 junction bases. The DNA is as follows: TGTGCCAGCAGTCCAAGACAGGGAGGCCAGCCCCAGCATTTT. Its product reads: CASSPRQGGQPQHF.